The 9 T cell receptor beta chains below were found in one sample sequenced in a study of cytomegalovirus exposure and HLA in healthy donors. PCR was performed using 60 Vbeta and 13 Jbeta primers. The method was immunoSEQ multiplex PCR; TCRdb's version includes in-frame clones alone and lacks a portion of them. The sample carries more than 90,000 clones, more than 70% recorded once. The sample comprised PBMCs. The receptor source for this set is a man between 50 and 59 years old in good health and CMV-seropositive.

The chain recombines TRBV4-1 with TRBJ2-7, with D possibly matching TRBD2 (5 bases). The CDR3 is made up of 17 amino acids. Trimming removed 0 bases from V and 1 base from J, with 16 bases in between. In germline, CDR1 is MGHRA, CDR2 YSYEKL. DNA of the CDR3: TGCGCCAGCAGCCAAGACCCCCCACAGCGGCCTTCCTACGAGCAGTACTTC. Amino acid sequence: CASSQDPPQRPSYEQYF.

J is TRBJ2-5 and V is TRBV4-2; D may be TRBD2 (7 bases). The J call may not be correct, given that the DNA end is closer to TRBJ2-7. CDR3 size: 14 residues. Germline CDR1 reads LGHNA; CDR2 reads YNFKEQ. CDR3 sequence reads: CASSPLGGADEQYF. The CDR3 nucleotides read TGTGCCAGCAGCCCTCTAGGGGGGGCGGACGAGCAGTACTTC.

This chain joins TRBV5-4 and TRBJ2-5; D remains ambiguous. V shed 1 base and J shed 2 bases, with 3 bases lying between them. The CDR3 is 12 amino acids. Germline CDR1 is SGHNT and CDR2 is YYREEE (reference sequence). The CDR3 DNA sequence: TGTGCCAGCAGCTTGTATCAAGAGACCCAGTACTTC. Amino acid sequence: CASSLYQETQYF.

The V and J genes are TRBV19 and TRBJ1-5; 9 bases line up with TRBD1. The CDR3 runs to 15 residues. CDR1 and CDR2 (germline): LNHDA, SQIVND (reference sequence). Germline trimming cut 7 bases from V and 1 base from J; bases unmatched to any gene: 5. The CDR3 sequence is CASINRGRSNQPQHF. CDR3 nucleotides: TGTGCCAGTATAAACAGGGGGCGAAGCAATCAGCCCCAGCATTTT. The full variable domain, with the rest looked up from reference TRBV19 and TRBJ1-5, is DGGITQSPKYLFRKEGQNVTLSCEQNLNHDAMYWYRQDPGQGLRLIYYSQIVNDFQKGDIAEGYSVSREKKESFPLTVTSAQKNPTAFYLCASINRGRSNQPQHFGDGTRLSIL.

The CDR3 protein is CSVMTGGVYEQYF. The CDR3 DNA reads as TGCAGCGTGATGACGGGGGGCGTTTACGAGCAGTACTTC. The J gene is TRBJ2-7, the V gene TRBV29-1, with D tentatively TRBD2 (7 bases). Germline CDR1 SQVTM, CDR2 ANQGSEA. V shed 6 bases and J shed 4 bases, with 16 bases lying between them. The CDR3 consists of 13 residues.

The chain carries TRBV6-1 and TRBJ2-2; D perhaps matches TRBD1 (6 bases). Germline loops: CDR1 MNHNS, CDR2 SASEGT. Trimming left V 2 bases short and J 6 bases short, with 7 bases between. The CDR3 consists of 13 residues. CDR3 amino acids: CASSEPGAGELFF. CDR3 in DNA: TGTGCCAGCAGTGAACCAGGGGCCGGGGAGCTGTTTTTT.

As regards this clone: The junction shows a germline mismatch at one end, possibly a read error. The genes are TRBV2 and TRBJ2-1; 11 bases are shared with TRBD2. The CDR3 extends over 14 amino acids. Germline loops: CDR1 SNHLY, CDR2 FYNNEI. The CDR3 reads CASSELSSGGRWIF. The CDR3 nucleotides are TGTGCCAGCAGTGAATTATCTAGCGGGGGGCGGTGGATCTTC.

V usage is TRBV27 and J usage is TRBJ1-1, with 9 bases fitting TRBD1. Germline assignment: CDR1 MNHEY and CDR2 SMNVEV (reference sequence). J gave up 1 base and V 5 bases, and 5 bases lay outside the gene matches. CDR3 length: 15 residues. The CDR3 spells CASSRLGQGNTEAFF. The CDR3 DNA sequence: TGTGCCAGCAGTCGCCTGGGACAGGGGAACACTGAAGCTTTCTTT.

This clone was seen just once. The genes are TRBV2 and TRBJ1-2; perhaps TRBD1 as D (6 bases). CDR3 size: 14 residues. Between the trimmed V and J ends, which lost 4 bases and 2 bases, there was a span of 11 bases. Germline loops: CDR1 SNHLY, CDR2 FYNNEI. For the CDR3, the DNA is TGTGCCAGCAGTGCGGCAGGGGCCAACTATGGCTACACCTTC. This gives the protein CASSAAGANYGYTF.